The source of this T cell receptor beta chain is a study of blood T cell repertoires in COVID-19. With 7 bases removed from V and 6 bases from J, the gap between germline ends came to 12 bases. In germline, CDR1 is MDHEN, CDR2 SYDVKM. The CDR3 sequence is 12 residues long. Only in-frame clones appear in the TCRdb table, and some are missing; sequencing was by immunoSEQ multiplex PCR. Among 200,000 to 250,000 clones listed, roughly 83% were seen once. Sequencing was done on a sample of PBMCs or T cells enriched from blood (not recorded which). The chain recombines TRBV28 with TRBJ1-2; D perhaps matches TRBD1 (6 bases). This receptor was identified in a woman aged 50 to 60 who had recovered from COVID-19. DNA for the CDR3: TGTGCCAGCACCCCAGGGGTGAATGGCTACACCTTC. This sequence encodes CASTPGVNGYTF.